These T cell receptor beta chains were read from a single sample in a study of T cells in Graves' hyperthyroidism and ophthalmopathy. TCRdb reprocessed the multiplex PCR reads with MiXCR, giving one entry per CDR3 protein. The sample yields 300,000 to 450,000 distinct CDR3 sequences, roughly 20% seen once. The sequenced material came from blood. The receptors shown here come from a middle-aged woman with Graves' ophthalmopathy. The CDR3 runs from the conserved cysteine through the conserved F or W. The order of the fields is V gene, J gene, clone size, D gene, CDR3 DNA, CDR3 protein. D genes are given only for firm matches. Clone size is given for some rows only: seen once, a few or many times, or a class if the clone is expanded.

TRBV6-5	TRBJ2-4	many	TRBD1	TGTGCCAGCAGGACTCGACAGGGCAAAAACATTCAGTACTTC	CASRTRQGKNIQYF
TRBV30	TRBJ1-1	many	-	TGTGCCTGCGGACAAAACACTGAAGCTTTCTTT	CACGQNTEAFF
TRBV20-1	TRBJ1-1	many	-	TGCAGTGCTAGTGAGGACGGGGGAGGGATGAACACTGAAGCTTTCTTT	CSASEDGGGMNTEAFF
TRBV5-1	TRBJ1-1	many	-	TGCGCCAGCAGCTTGTTAAGGGGAACAGGAACGAACACTGAAGCTCTCTTT	CASSLLRGTGTNTEALF
TRBV20-1	TRBJ2-7	many	TRBD1	TGCAGTGCTTTTCAGGGGGCCACCTACGAGCAGTACTTC	CSAFQGATYEQYF
TRBV7-8	TRBJ2-5	many	-	TGTGCCAGCAGCGGGAGGGGGGAGACCCAGTACTTC	CASSGRGETQYF
TRBV27	TRBJ2-7	many	-	TGTGCCAGCAGCCCGGACAGACTATCCTACGAGCAGTACTTC	CASSPDRLSYEQYF
TRBV7-9	TRBJ1-1	-	-	TGTGCCAGCAGCCCGTGGACACTTAACACTGAAGCTTTCTTT	CASSPWTLNTEAFF
TRBV30	TRBJ2-4	many	-	TGTGCCTGGAGCAGTAGGGACATTCAGTACTTC	CAWSSRDIQYF
TRBV11-2	TRBJ2-5	-	TRBD1	TGTGCCAGCAGCTTGAGTCCTGGGACAGGGCTCTACCAAGAGACCCAGTACTTC	CASSLSPGTGLYQETQYF
TRBV19	TRBJ1-2	many	-	TGTGCCACCACCCTGGCGGGGGGCGTGAGCTACACCTTC	CATTLAGGVSYTF
TRBV28	TRBJ2-5	many	-	TGTGCCAGCAGTGATACCTCTCAACGGGGGACCCAGTACTTC	CASSDTSQRGTQYF
TRBV20-1	TRBJ2-7	once	-	TGCAGTGTACTAACATTTGGTTTGTACGAGCAGTACTTC	CSVLTFGLYEQYF
TRBV12-3/TRBV12-4	TRBJ1-1	many	-	TGTGCCAGCAGCCCGAGACCTACCCGCAGCTACTTAACTGAAGCTTTCTTT	CASSPRPTRSYLTEAFF
TRBV16	TRBJ1-5	many	-	TGTGCCAGCAGCCAATCGTTGGGGGTTAATCAGCCCCAGCATTTT	CASSQSLGVNQPQHF
TRBV6-2/TRBV6-3	TRBJ1-1	many	TRBD1	TGTGCCAGCAGTCCGGGGACAGGGTCCCTTGAAGCTTTCTTT	CASSPGTGSLEAFF
TRBV7-2	TRBJ1-1	many	-	TGTGCCAGCAGGTGGCGGGGACCTGAAGCTTTCTTT	CASRWRGPEAFF
TRBV6-2/TRBV6-3	TRBJ2-2	-	-	TGTGCCAGCAGAATAGCGGCGAACACCGGGGAGCTGTTTTTT	CASRIAANTGELFF
TRBV6-1	TRBJ2-5	many	TRBD1	TGTGCCAGCAGATCAACAGGGGGCGAGGAGACCCAGTACTTC	CASRSTGGEETQYF
TRBV27	TRBJ2-7	many	-	TGTGCCAGCAGTTTATTTAGCGGTTCCTACGAGCAGTACTTC	CASSLFSGSYEQYF
TRBV12-3/TRBV12-4	TRBJ2-7	-	-	TGTGCCAGCAGTTTATATAACTCCTACGAGCAGTACTTC	CASSLYNSYEQYF
TRBV12-3/TRBV12-4	TRBJ2-7	-	-	TGTGCCAGCTCAAATCAAATCTACGAGCAGTACTTC	CASSNQIYEQYF
TRBV2	TRBJ1-2	once	-	TGTGCCAGCAGTGTCGGGCTCGTGGACTATGGCTACACCTTC	CASSVGLVDYGYTF
TRBV20-1	TRBJ2-7	many	TRBD1	TGCAGTGCTAGAGATTTCCCAGGACAGGACTCCTACGAGCAGTGCTTC	CSARDFPGQDSYEQCF
TRBV9	TRBJ2-2	few	-	TGTGCCAGCAGCGTGGGAGCAGGGGGGTCCGGGGAGCTGTTTTTT	CASSVGAGGSGELFF
TRBV20-1	TRBJ1-2	many	-	TGCAGTGGTCTAACCGCAGGGAAGGGCTATGGCTACACCTTC	CSGLTAGKGYGYTF
TRBV7-2	TRBJ1-5	many	-	TGTGCCAGCAGCTTAAGCCCAGGGGACCAGCCCCAGCATTTT	CASSLSPGDQPQHF
TRBV2	TRBJ2-7	many	-	TGTGCCAGCAAGATTCAGGGGCTCGAGCAGTACTTC	CASKIQGLEQYF
TRBV7-8	TRBJ1-2	many	-	TGTGCCAGCAGCTTAGGGTATCAAGGGGGAGGCTACACCTTC	CASSLGYQGGGYTF
TRBV12-3/TRBV12-4	TRBJ2-7	-	TRBD1	TGTGCCAGCAGACAGGGGTTGGGGACGTATTACGAGCAGTACTTC	CASRQGLGTYYEQYF
TRBV2	TRBJ2-7	many	-	TGTGCCAGCAGTGGACAGAGCTCCTACGAGCAGTACTTC	CASSGQSSYEQYF
TRBV28	TRBJ2-5	many	TRBD1	TGTGCCAGCAGTTTTAGTCCCTGGTCAGGGGGAAAAGAGACCCAGTACTTC	CASSFSPWSGGKETQYF
TRBV20-1	TRBJ2-1	many	-	TGCAGTGCTTCCATAGCGGAGGAGTGGGTTAATGAGCAGTTCTTC	CSASIAEEWVNEQFF
TRBV29-1	TRBJ1-3	few	-	TGCAGCGTTGTTTGGGGGCATAGGGGAGGAGGAAACACCATATATTTT	CSVVWGHRGGGNTIYF
TRBV2	TRBJ2-2	many	TRBD1	TGTGCCAGCAGTAGGGACAGTTCCTACACCGGGGAGCTGTTTTTT	CASSRDSSYTGELFF
TRBV5-6	TRBJ1-2	many	-	TGTGCCAGCAGCTCGGGACGGACAACCAGTGGCTACACCTTC	CASSSGRTTSGYTF
TRBV12-5	TRBJ2-2	many	-	TGTGCTAGTAGGGTGGATAGTAGGGCCGGGGAGCTGTTTTTT	CASRVDSRAGELFF
TRBV9	TRBJ1-1	many	-	TGTGCCAGCAGCGTAGTACAGAACACTGAAGCTTTCTTT	CASSVVQNTEAFF
TRBV6-5	TRBJ1-2	once	TRBD1	TGTGCCAGCAGTTCTACGGGGACAGGCTTAGGCTACACCTTC	CASSSTGTGLGYTF
TRBV6-1	TRBJ2-7	many	TRBD2	TGTGCCAGCAGTGCAACTAGCGGGAGTTACGAGCAGTACTTC	CASSATSGSYEQYF
TRBV24-1	TRBJ2-7	-	-	TGTGCCACCAGTGATTCCGACAGGAGAGCCTACGAGCAGTACTTC	CATSDSDRRAYEQYF
TRBV12-5	TRBJ2-7	-	-	TGTGCTGGGCGCCGTTGGGCAGGGGCGTACGAGCAGTACTTC	CAGRRWAGAYEQYF
TRBV20-1	TRBJ2-7	-	-	TGCAGTGCCGAGGACAGTATTTCCTACGAGCAGTACTTC	CSAEDSISYEQYF
TRBV7-3	TRBJ1-2	many	-	TGTGCCAGCAGCTTAAATGCGGGCTATGGCTACACCTTC	CASSLNAGYGYTF
TRBV28	TRBJ1-5	many	-	TGTGCCAGCAGCCGCCTCCCTGACACGTCCGGCAATCAGCCCCAGCATTTT	CASSRLPDTSGNQPQHF